These 24 T cell receptor beta chains were sequenced from one sample in a study of cytomegalovirus exposure and HLA in healthy donors. The PCR contained 60 Vbeta and 13 Jbeta primers. The method was immunoSEQ multiplex PCR; TCRdb's version includes in-frame clones alone and lacks a portion of them. The sample includes roughly 160,000 clones, roughly 80% of them seen just once. The source material was PBMCs. These receptors came from a male donor in good health and CMV-seropositive.

Comments on this clone: At one end, the junction sequence differs from germline, possibly due to a read error. This rearrangement joins TRBV6-4 to TRBJ2-4; D is perhaps TRBD2 (5 bases). CDR3 length equals 14 residues. The germline V gene has CDR1 MRHNA and CDR2 SNTAGT. This chain's CDR3 is CASSDSPAGNSQYF. The CDR3 DNA is TGTGCCAGCAGTGACTCACCAGCCGGGAACAGTCAGTACTTC.

The gene calls are TRBV2 and TRBJ2-2; D not certain. Trimming took 2 bases from V and 4 from J, leaving 8 bases between them. Looked up from germline, CDR1 is SNHLY and CDR2 is FYNNEI. The CDR3 runs to 14 residues. The CDR3 reads CASSESRSTGELFF. CDR3 in DNA: TGTGCCAGCAGTGAAAGTAGGAGCACCGGGGAGCTGTTTTTT.

This chain uses TRBV19 with TRBJ1-2, with a possible D match to TRBD1 (6 bases). There are 14 residues in the CDR3. The V gene lost 7 bases and the J gene lost 6 bases, with 18 bases spanning the gap. Germline V CDR1 and CDR2: LNHDA, SQIVND (reference sequence). The CDR3 sequence is CASTLEGGRDGYTF. CDR3 nucleotide sequence: TGTGCCAGTACCCTCGAGGGGGGGAGAGATGGCTACACCTTC.

The chain is built from TRBV5-3 and TRBJ1-3, with D perhaps matching TRBD1 (5 bases). TRBV5-3 is recorded as an ORF, its role being uncertain. The V and J ends lost 0 bases and 4 bases respectively, with 8 bases between them. This CDR3 spans 14 amino acids. CDR3 loop: CARSLAGEGNTIYF. For the CDR3, the DNA is TGTGCCAGAAGCTTGGCGGGGGAAGGAAACACCATATATTTT.

The genes are TRBV19 and TRBJ2-1; 8 nucleotides agree with TRBD1. The CDR3 sequence is 13 residues long. CDR1 is LNHDA and CDR2 is SQIVND in the germline V gene (reference sequence). J lost 10 bases, V lost 5 bases, and 7 bases had no gene match. The CDR3 coding sequence is TGTGCCAGTAGTCCGCAAGACAGGGGCGAGCAGTTCTTC. Its translation: CASSPQDRGEQFF.

The chain links TRBV30 to TRBJ1-6; D is perhaps TRBD1 (5 bases). V lost 2 bases and J lost 8, with 16 bases in between. The CDR3 has 15 amino acids. Germline CDR1 is GTSNPN and CDR2 is SVGIG (reference sequence). CDR3 loop: CAWSQSGTTHSPLHF. Here the CDR3 DNA reads TGTGCCTGGAGTCAAAGCGGGACTACTCATTCACCCCTCCACTTT.

This sequence joins TRBV2 and TRBJ2-3; 10 bases agree with TRBD1. The CDR3 has 14 amino acids. With 0 bases clipped from V and 9 bases from J, the junction kept 3 bases outside the gene matches. From germline, CDR1 is SNHLY and CDR2 FYNNEI. Here the CDR3 reads CASSEARGQGTQYF. The CDR3 nucleotides read TGTGCCAGCAGTGAAGCCAGGGGACAGGGGACGCAGTATTTT.

With respect to this clone: The sample carries other DNA sequences with the same CDR3. The chain recombines TRBV2 with TRBJ2-5; the D gene is possibly TRBD1 (6 bases). CDR3 length: 13 amino acids. Looked up from germline, CDR1 is SNHLY and CDR2 is FYNNEI. The germline V and J ends were trimmed by 4 bases and 1 base, with 7 bases remaining between them. CDR3 residues: CASSADSQETQYF. Written as DNA, the CDR3 is TGTGCCAGCAGTGCGGACAGCCAAGAGACCCAGTACTTC.

This chain uses TRBV7-6 with TRBJ2-5, with TRBD2 identical over 12 bases. There are 16 residues in the CDR3. Germline values: CDR1 SGHVS, CDR2 FNYEAQ. V shed 4 bases and J 5 bases; nucleotides not matched to a gene: 8. The CDR3 loop is CASSYLRLAGAETQYF. In DNA, the CDR3 is TGTGCCAGCAGCTATCTCCGACTAGCGGGAGCGGAGACCCAGTACTTC.

Concerning this clone itself: The junction and the germline gene differ at one end; a read error may be behind it. This specimen includes other DNA sequences encoding the same CDR3. The V call is TRBV4-1, the J call TRBJ2-7; D is possibly TRBD1 (5 bases). Germline assignment: CDR1 MGHRA and CDR2 YSYEKL. This CDR3 region has 15 residues. CDR3 in amino acids: CASSPSGHALYEQYF. DNA for the CDR3: TGCGCCAGCAGCCCTTCTGGACATGCCCTTTACGAGCAGTACTTT.

The chain uses TRBV30 and TRBJ1-2; 8 bases are shared with TRBD1. Germline loops: CDR1 GTSNPN, CDR2 SVGIG (reference sequence). Trimming at V came to 2 bases and at J to 3 bases, leaving 14 bases not matched to a gene. This CDR3 comprises 17 residues. The CDR3: CAWSPGVKTGADYGYTF. CDR3 DNA: TGTGCCTGGAGTCCCGGTGTTAAGACAGGGGCTGACTATGGCTACACCTTC.

The gene calls are TRBV6-1 and TRBJ2-2; TRBD2 matches at 15 bases. The junction had 1 base not matched to a gene; V was cut back by 7 bases and J by 4 bases. Germline V gene lookup returns CDR1 MNHNS and CDR2 SASEGT. The length of the CDR3 is 15 residues. CDR3 residues: CASTGLAGGTGELFF. CDR3 sequence (DNA): TGTGCCAGCACGGGACTAGCGGGGGGCACCGGGGAGCTGTTTTTT.

The rearrangement uses TRBV9 and TRBJ1-5, with 7 bases aligning to TRBD1. There are 15 residues in the CDR3. After removal of 3 bases from V and 7 bases from J, the junction contained 10 bases not matched to a gene. CDR1 and CDR2 (germline): SGDLS, YYNGEE. The CDR3 region has the DNA TGTGCCAGCAGCGGGGGCGACAGGGACGGGCAGCCCCAGCATTTT. Its translation is CASSGGDRDGQPQHF.

The chain joins TRBV5-8 to TRBJ1-2, with D perhaps TRBD1 (6 bases). The length of the CDR3 is 11 residues. Trimming shortened V by 5 bases and J by 11 bases, and 13 bases separated the two germline ends. Germline-derived CDR1 and CDR2 are SGHTS and YDEGEE. The CDR3 sequence is CASSNYREYTF. CDR3 bases: TGTGCCAGCAGTAACTACAGGGAGTACACCTTC.

V is TRBV7-2 and J is TRBJ1-2; TRBD1 aligns across 7 bases. Trimming took 5 bases from V and 0 from J; bases not matched to a gene: 9. This CDR3 is 16 amino acids long. CDR1 is SGHTA, CDR2 FQGNSA, per germline. In nucleotides, the CDR3 is TGTGCCAGCAGCCTAGGAGGGGGCAGAACTAACTATGGCTACACCTTC. It translates to CASSLGGGRTNYGYTF.

The chain combines TRBV28 with TRBJ2-7, with 9 bases matching TRBD1. CDR1 and CDR2 from the germline V gene are MDHEN and SYDVKM. With V trimmed by 6 bases and J by 3 bases, 3 bases remained unmatched. The CDR3 has 13 amino acids. DNA of the CDR3: TGTGCCAGCAGCCCGGGACAGGGCTACGAGCAGTACTTC. Residues: CASSPGQGYEQYF.

The chain links TRBV11-3 to TRBJ2-2; 9 positions agree with TRBD2. The trim removed 5 bases at V and 9 bases at J, leaving 22 bases unmatched. The V gene's germline CDR1 is SGHNT and CDR2 YENEEA. The CDR3 consists of 19 residues. CDR3 sequence reads: CASSPDRLNEAGGPRELFF. The DNA of the CDR3 is TGTGCCAGCAGCCCGGACCGACTCAATGAGGCGGGGGGGCCAAGGGAGCTGTTTTTT.

This clone was observed once. The chain has TRBV15 and TRBJ1-5, with TRBD1 as a possible D gene (5 bases). This CDR3 spans 14 amino acids. The germline V gene has CDR1 LNHNV and CDR2 YYDKDF (reference sequence). Trimming left V 3 bases short and J 3 bases short, with 9 bases between. CDR3 sequence reads: CATSRGRVNQPQHF. The DNA of the CDR3 is TGTGCCACCAGCAGGGGCAGGGTCAATCAGCCCCAGCATTTT.

The chain has TRBV5-5 and TRBJ1-1, with TRBD1 matching over 9 bases. V dropped 3 bases and J dropped 1; count of bases not matched to a gene: 1. This CDR3 is 14 amino acids long. Germline V gene sequence: CDR1 SGHKS, CDR2 YYEKEE (reference sequence). The CDR3 coding sequence is TGTGCCAGCAGCTGGGGACAGGGGAACACTGAAGCTTTCTTT. This translates into CASSWGQGNTEAFF.

The V gene is TRBV7-9, the J gene TRBJ1-2; D is unclear. The germline CDR1 and CDR2 sequences are SEHNR and FQNEAQ (reference sequence). V was shortened by 1 base and J by 4 bases, with 10 bases between the two germline ends. The CDR3 has 14 amino acids. The CDR3 DNA reads as TGTGCCAGCAGCTTAGGTCCGGGAGGCTATGGCTACACCTTC. It is translated as CASSLGPGGYGYTF.

This clone was detected only once. The gene calls are TRBV7-8 and TRBJ1-2; D gene uncertain. Trimming shortened V by 4 bases and J by 2 bases, and 17 bases separated the two germline ends. From germline, CDR1 is SGHVS and CDR2 FQNEAQ. The CDR3 loop spans 16 amino acids. The CDR3 spells CASSSLSRGSNYGYTF. CDR3 DNA sequence: TGTGCCAGCAGCTCCCTTTCCCGAGGGAGCAACTATGGCTACACCTTC.

V and J are TRBV11-3 and TRBJ2-7; 8 positions match TRBD1. The CDR3 is made up of 13 amino acids. The ends lost 4 bases at V and 6 bases at J; junction bases unmatched: 5. CDR1 is SGHNT, CDR2 YENEEA, per germline. The CDR3 DNA is TGTGCCAGCAGCTCGACAGGGGCACCCGAGCAGTACTTC. Translating gives CASSSTGAPEQYF.

In its sample, this clone was seen once. V usage is TRBV7-2 and J usage is TRBJ1-5; weak D call: TRBD1 (5 bases). Per the germline V gene, CDR1 is SGHTA and CDR2 is FQGNSA. V lost 2 bases, J lost 2 bases, and 10 bases lay in between. The CDR3 is 15 amino acids. CDR3 amino acids: CASSLFEQGNQPQHF. In DNA, the CDR3 is TGTGCCAGCAGCTTATTCGAACAGGGCAATCAGCCCCAGCATTTT.

The rearrangement joins TRBV5-1 to TRBJ1-4; D possibly corresponds to TRBD1 (5 bases). Trimming left V 3 bases short and J 3 bases short, with 9 bases between. Germline V CDR1 and CDR2: SGHRS, YFSETQ. This CDR3 contains 14 residues. The CDR3 nucleotides read TGCGCCAGCAGCTCGGACACCTCTAATGAAAAACTGTTTTTT. Protein sequence: CASSSDTSNEKLFF.